The 14 T cell receptor beta chains given below trace back to one sample, sequenced in a study of early T cells in non-severe SARS-CoV-2 infection. TCRdb re-called the 5' RACE reads through MiXCR, storing one row per CDR3 protein. The profile shows some 76,000 distinct CDR3 sequences, about 16% of them singletons. The sequencing input was whole blood. All receptors derive from an adult who was a healthcare worker with PCR-confirmed SARS-CoV-2 infection or an uninfected control (not recorded which).

This clonotype has only a few counts. The V and J genes are TRBV18 and TRBJ1-3; 10 bases line up with TRBD1. The germline V gene encodes CDR1 KGHSH and CDR2 LQKENI. Germline trimming cut 5 bases from V and 4 bases from J; bases unmatched to any gene: 5. The CDR3 extends over 15 amino acids. In nucleotides, the CDR3 is TGTGCCAGCTCAACGACAGGGGGCTCGGGAAACACCATATATTTT. This codes for CASSTTGGSGNTIYF.

This clonotype was seen only a few times. The chain recombines TRBV7-2 with TRBJ2-7, with D hard to call. With 2 bases removed from V and 10 bases from J, the gap between germline ends came to 18 bases. In germline, CDR1 is SGHTA, CDR2 FQGNSA. This CDR3 is 14 amino acids long. CDR3 loop: CASSLPPPGPAQYF. The CDR3 region has the DNA TGTGCCAGCAGCTTACCCCCTCCAGGCCCCGCTCAGTACTTC.

This clonotype was detected ten times or more. The J gene is TRBJ2-1, the V gene TRBV7-2; 10 bases are shared with TRBD2. Germline V CDR1 and CDR2: SGHTA, FQGNSA. CDR3 length equals 16 residues. With 1 base clipped from V and 4 bases from J, the junction kept 4 bases outside the gene matches. As DNA, the CDR3 is TGTGCCAGCAGCTTAGTTTTAGCGGGAGGATACAATGAGCAGTTCTTC. Its translation is CASSLVLAGGYNEQFF.

The V gene is TRBV7-8, the J gene TRBJ2-2, with a possible D match to TRBD1 (6 bases). Trimming took off 3 bases at V and 6 bases at J, with 11 bases between the two ends. Germline V gene sequence: CDR1 SGHVS, CDR2 FQNEAQ. This CDR3 is 14 amino acids long. CDR3 region: CASSFYRAAGELFF. The CDR3 DNA is TGTGCCAGCAGCTTTTACAGGGCCGCCGGGGAGCTGTTTTTT.

This clonotype was counted at least ten times. V and J are TRBV29-1 and TRBJ2-7; perhaps TRBD1 as D (5 bases). The CDR3 consists of 14 residues. The V gene's germline CDR1 is SQVTM and CDR2 ANQGSEA. The V and J ends lost 7 bases and 1 base respectively, with 17 bases between them. In DNA, the CDR3 is TGCAGCGCATCCCGGACAAGTCTTTCCTACGAGCAGTACTTC. Residues: CSASRTSLSYEQYF.

J is TRBJ1-6 and V is TRBV4-3; D ambiguous. Trimming shortened V by 0 bases and J by 6 bases, and 9 bases separated the two germline ends. Germline CDR1 LGHNA, CDR2 YSLEER. This CDR3 has 15 amino acids. The CDR3 DNA sequence: TGCGCCAGCAGCCAAGATACGGGCAGTAATTCACCCCTCCACTTT. Protein sequence: CASSQDTGSNSPLHF.

The DNA of the CDR3 is TGCAGCGTTGGCCCGTATCGGGGGACTGAAGCTTTCTTT. The encoded protein is CSVGPYRGTEAFF. The chain couples TRBV29-1 to TRBJ1-1; D may be TRBD1 (5 bases). V was clipped by 4 bases and J by 5 bases, with 14 bases between them. The CDR3 is 13 amino acids. From germline, CDR1 is SQVTM and CDR2 ANQGSEA. The full variable domain, completed using reference TRBV29-1 and TRBJ1-1, is SAVISQKPSRDICQRGTSLTIQCQVDSQVTMMFWYRQQPGQSLTLIATANQGSEATYESGFVIDKFPISRPNLTFSTLTVSNMSPEDSSIYLCSVGPYRGTEAFFGQGTRLTVV.

This clonotype turned up a few times. V usage is TRBV10-3 and J usage is TRBJ2-7; 10 bases align to TRBD1. V shed 2 bases and J 5 bases; nucleotides not matched to a gene: 6. The CDR3 has 15 residues. Germline V CDR1 and CDR2: ENHRY, SYGVKD. CDR3 amino acids: CAISEAGTGDHEQYF. As DNA, the CDR3 is TGTGCCATCAGTGAGGCCGGGACAGGGGACCACGAGCAGTACTTC.

This clonotype showed up many times. The chain combines TRBV28 with TRBJ2-5; D is undetermined. V lost 2 bases to trimming and J lost 2 bases, with 6 bases between them. CDR1 is MDHEN, CDR2 SYDVKM, per germline. The CDR3 covers 13 residues. Here the CDR3 DNA reads TGTGCCAGCAGTTTAAGCCCACAAGAGACCCAGTACTTC. Translation: CASSLSPQETQYF.

This clonotype has at least ten counts. The V gene is TRBV19, the J gene TRBJ1-5; no reliable D call. Germline assignment: CDR1 LNHDA and CDR2 SQIVND (reference sequence). The CDR3 covers 14 residues. The ends were cut back, 3 bases at V and 0 bases at J, with 6 bases in the middle. CDR3 region: CASSIKNSNQPQHF. CDR3 in DNA: TGTGCCAGTAGTATTAAGAATAGCAATCAGCCCCAGCATTTT. Full variable domain (outside the CDR3, taken from reference TRBV19 and TRBJ1-5): DGGITQSPKYLFRKEGQNVTLSCEQNLNHDAMYWYRQDPGQGLRLIYYSQIVNDFQKGDIAEGYSVSREKKESFPLTVTSAQKNPTAFYLCASSIKNSNQPQHFGDGTRLSIL.

This clonotype appeared a few times. The chain links TRBV13 to TRBJ2-1, with D hard to call. Trimming removed 3 bases at V and 9 bases at J, with 6 bases between. This CDR3 is 11 amino acids long. Germline CDR1 and CDR2: PRHDT and FYEKMQ (reference sequence). The CDR3 bases are TGTGCCAGCAGCTTTTTTGGTGAGCAGTTCTTC. It is translated as CASSFFGEQFF.

There are a few counts of this clonotype. The genes are TRBV5-4 and TRBJ2-2; D not resolved. Between the trimmed V and J ends, which lost 0 bases and 2 bases, there was a span of 5 bases. The germline CDR1 and CDR2 sequences are SGHNT and YYREEE (reference sequence). The CDR3 covers 14 residues. The CDR3 DNA reads as TGTGCCAGCAGCTTGGCCACCAACACCGGGGAGCTGTTTTTT. Translation: CASSLATNTGELFF.

This clonotype was counted at least ten times. J is TRBJ1-4 and V is TRBV3-1; D possibly corresponds to TRBD1 (6 bases). The CDR3 runs 14 residues. The germline CDR1 and CDR2 sequences are LGHDT and YNNKEL (reference sequence). V lost 5 bases and J lost 8, with 15 bases in between. The DNA for the CDR3 is TGTGCCAGCAGCTTAATAGGGGGTGCGGAAAAACTGTTTTTT. It is translated as CASSLIGGAEKLFF.

The chain combines TRBV28 with TRBJ2-4, with D unresolved. V shed 3 bases and J shed 3 bases, with 9 bases lying between them. Germline V gene data show CDR1 as MDHEN and CDR2 as SYDVKM. CDR3 length: 14 amino acids. The CDR3 nucleotides read TGTGCCAGCAGTTTGGCGACCATCAAAAACATTCAGTACTTC. Its translation is CASSLATIKNIQYF. Full variable domain (missing parts from reference TRBV28 and TRBJ2-4): DVKVTQSSRYLVKRTGEKVFLECVQDMDHENMFWYRQDPGLGLRLIYFSYDVKMKEKGDIPEGYSVSREKKERFSLILESASTNQTSMYLCASSLATIKNIQYFGAGTRLSVL.